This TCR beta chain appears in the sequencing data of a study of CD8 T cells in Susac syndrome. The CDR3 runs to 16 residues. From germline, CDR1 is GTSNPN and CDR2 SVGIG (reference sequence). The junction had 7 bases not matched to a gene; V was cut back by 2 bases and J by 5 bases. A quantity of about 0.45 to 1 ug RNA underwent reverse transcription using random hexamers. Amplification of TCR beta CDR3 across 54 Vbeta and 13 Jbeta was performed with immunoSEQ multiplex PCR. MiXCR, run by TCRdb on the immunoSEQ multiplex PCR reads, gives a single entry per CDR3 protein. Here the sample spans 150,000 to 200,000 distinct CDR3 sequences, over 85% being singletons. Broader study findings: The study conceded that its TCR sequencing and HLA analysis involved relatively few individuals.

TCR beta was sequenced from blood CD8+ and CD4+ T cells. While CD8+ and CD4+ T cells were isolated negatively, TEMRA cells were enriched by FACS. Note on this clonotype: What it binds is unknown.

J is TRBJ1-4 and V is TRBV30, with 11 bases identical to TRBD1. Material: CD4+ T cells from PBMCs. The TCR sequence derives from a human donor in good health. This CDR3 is CAWSMGQGGRNEKLFF. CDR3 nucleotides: TGTGCCTGGAGTATGGGACAGGGGGGTCGAAATGAAAAACTGTTTTTT.